These T cell receptor beta chains were read from a single sample in a study of PD-1 blockade in classical Hodgkin lymphoma. Method: immunoSEQ multiplex PCR; TCRdb's copy keeps in-frame clones and lacks some. Among roughly 29,000 clones, 70% to 85% were seen once, and the ten largest hold 0.55% to 0.7%. Sequenced here: CD4+ T cells from blood, sampled before the fourth cycle of nivolumab. These receptors all come from a human donor with classical Hodgkin lymphoma. Both conserved end residues are part of each CDR3. A D gene is named only where the DNA matches it firmly. The size entry is marked missing in some rows and otherwise reads once, few, many or a size class.

J,size,V,D,CDR3,DNA
TRBJ2-7,NA,TRBV7-2,NA,CASSSSQRYEQYF,TGTGCCAGCAGCTCCTCCCAAAGGTACGAGCAGTACTTC
TRBJ2-7,NA,TRBV6-1,NA,CASTVPGSSYEQYF,TGTGCCAGCACGGTCCCGGGAAGCTCCTACGAGCAGTACTTC
TRBJ2-1,NA,TRBV11-1,NA,CASSFIRGKFGEQFF,TGTGCCAGCAGCTTTATCAGGGGAAAGTTTGGTGAGCAGTTCTTC
TRBJ2-7,NA,TRBV10-3,NA,CAINQGSPPYEQYF,TGTGCCATCAACCAGGGGTCTCCCCCCTACGAGCAGTACTTC
TRBJ1-4,NA,TRBV7-9,NA,CASSHSAGAATNEKLFF,TGTGCCAGCAGCCATAGCGCGGGGGCGGCAACTAATGAAAAACTGTTTTTT
TRBJ2-1,NA,TRBV5-1,TRBD2,CASSLLADSYNEQFF,TGCGCCAGCAGCCTACTAGCGGACTCCTACAATGAGCAGTTCTTC
TRBJ1-2,NA,TRBV5-1,TRBD1,CASSLEAGGGGYTF,TGCGCCAGCAGCTTGGAGGCAGGGGGTGGTGGCTACACCTTC
TRBJ2-2,NA,TRBV2,NA,CASSINRVYPTGELFF,TGTGCCAGCAGTATAAACAGGGTGTACCCCACCGGGGAGCTGTTTTTT
TRBJ2-5,NA,TRBV5-6,TRBD1,CASSRGQGGETQYF,TGTGCCAGCAGCCGGGGACAGGGAGGGGAGACCCAGTACTTC
TRBJ1-1,NA,TRBV6-5,NA,CASSELRGAFF,TGTGCCAGCAGTGAATTGAGGGGAGCTTTCTTT
TRBJ2-7,NA,TRBV5-1,TRBD1,CASSSQGPAYEQYF,TGCGCCAGCAGCTCACAGGGGCCCGCCTACGAGCAGTACTTC
TRBJ2-5,NA,TRBV29-1,TRBD1,CSVAGQGPETQYF,TGCAGCGTTGCCGGACAGGGCCCAGAGACCCAGTACTTC
TRBJ1-2,NA,TRBV6-5,NA,CASSYSGENYGYTF,TGTGCCAGCAGTTACTCAGGGGAGAACTATGGCTACACCTTC
TRBJ2-1,once,TRBV2,NA,CASSEDSLEEQFF,TGTGCCAGCAGTGAGGACAGTCTGGAGGAGCAGTTCTTC
TRBJ1-1,NA,TRBV28,NA,CASSLGYWRRTEAFF,TGTGCCAGCAGTTTAGGGTACTGGAGGAGGACTGAAGCTTTCTTT
TRBJ1-1,NA,TRBV19,NA,CASSILWAGMNTEAFF,TGTGCCAGTAGTATTCTCTGGGCAGGGATGAACACTGAAGCTTTCTTT
TRBJ2-5,few,TRBV5-4,NA,CASSPTGGETQYF,TGTGCCAGCAGCCCGACAGGTGGCGAGACCCAGTACTTC
TRBJ2-5,once,TRBV4-3,NA,CASSQVPKETQYF,TGCGCCAGCAGCCAAGTGCCCAAAGAGACCCAGTACTTC
TRBJ1-5,few,TRBV6-6,TRBD1,CASSLDRAAQPQHF,TGTGCCAGCAGTTTAGACAGGGCGGCCCAGCCCCAGCATTTT
TRBJ2-1,NA,TRBV29-1,NA,CSVGPSSSSYNEQFF,TGCAGCGTTGGCCCGTCCTCGAGCTCCTACAATGAGCAGTTCTTC
TRBJ1-2,NA,TRBV5-4,TRBD1,CASSLQKGAQYGYTF,TGTGCCAGCAGCTTGCAGAAGGGGGCGCAATATGGCTACACCTTC
TRBJ2-5,NA,TRBV5-1,NA,CASSLEAVETQYF,TGCGCCAGCAGCTTGGAGGCGGTAGAGACCCAGTACTTC
TRBJ2-7,NA,TRBV28,TRBD2,CASSLSGLAGGRAYEQYF,TGTGCCAGCAGTTTATCGGGACTAGCGGGAGGAAGGGCCTACGAGCAGTACTTC
TRBJ2-5,NA,TRBV28,NA,CASSSAPVGETQYF,TGTGCCAGCAGTTCGGCCCCGGTCGGAGAGACCCAGTACTTC
TRBJ2-3,NA,TRBV9,NA,CASSVLGSTDTQYF,TGTGCCAGCAGCGTATTGGGGAGCACAGATACGCAGTATTTT
TRBJ2-5,NA,TRBV2,NA,CASGSEETQYF,TGTGCCAGCGGTTCCGAAGAGACCCAGTACTTC
TRBJ1-2,NA,TRBV5-4,NA,CASSLGRGQIYGYTF,TGTGCCAGCAGCTTGGGACGGGGGCAGATCTATGGCTACACCTTC
TRBJ1-4,NA,TRBV6-6,NA,CASTRSGTNNEKLFF,TGTGCCAGCACCAGATCGGGGACGAATAATGAAAAACTGTTTTTT
TRBJ2-5,NA,TRBV5-1,TRBD2,CASSSGLAELQETQYF,TGCGCCAGCAGCTCGGGACTAGCGGAGCTTCAAGAGACCCAGTACTTC
TRBJ2-3,NA,TRBV27,NA,CASRGSGTDTQYF,TGTGCCAGCCGTGGGAGTGGCACAGATACGCAGTATTTT
TRBJ2-2,NA,TRBV4-2,TRBD1,CASSRRTGGMMVGELFF,TGTGCCAGCAGCCGAAGGACAGGGGGGATGATGGTCGGGGAGCTGTTTTTT
TRBJ2-7,NA,TRBV11-2,TRBD2,CASSRGLAGGYEQYF,TGTGCCAGCAGCCGGGGACTAGCGGGTGGGTACGAGCAGTACTTC
TRBJ2-2,NA,TRBV9,NA,CASSTLTGNTGELFF,TGTGCCAGCAGCACCCTGACAGGGAACACCGGGGAGCTGTTTTTT
TRBJ2-7,few,TRBV6-5,NA,CASSPPASYEQYF,TGTGCCAGCAGTCCTCCAGCGTCCTACGAGCAGTACTTC
TRBJ1-1,NA,TRBV19,NA,CASSIVGGTPNTEAFF,TGTGCCAGTAGTATAGTGGGAGGCACTCCGAACACTGAAGCTTTCTTT
TRBJ1-5,few,TRBV30,TRBD1,CAWRGQGFEQPQHF,TGTGCCTGGAGGGGACAGGGGTTCGAGCAGCCCCAGCATTTT
TRBJ1-2,few,TRBV6-1,NA,CASRSQQGSYGYTF,TGTGCCAGCAGAAGCCAACAGGGCTCCTATGGCTACACCTTC
TRBJ1-4,NA,TRBV19,NA,CATQGTWSEKLFF,TGTGCCACCCAAGGGACCTGGAGTGAAAAACTGTTTTTT
TRBJ2-1,NA,TRBV29-1,TRBD2,CSGATHTTKREPPYEQFF,TGCAGCGGAGCCACTCACACCACCAAGCGGGAGCCCCCCTATGAGCAGTTCTTC
TRBJ1-6,NA,TRBV6-5,TRBD1,CASSSGQGISPLHF,TGTGCCAGCAGCTCAGGACAGGGAATTTCACCCCTCCACTTT
TRBJ1-2,NA,TRBV5-1,NA,CASTPDGDYGYTF,TGCGCCTCCACCCCCGACGGAGACTATGGCTACACCTTC
TRBJ1-2,NA,TRBV29-1,NA,CSVERGGLLAHGYTF,TGCAGCGTTGAGCGGGGGGGGCTATTGGCGCATGGCTACACCTTC
TRBJ1-4,NA,TRBV5-4,TRBD1,CASSQQGTTPRKLFF,TGTGCCAGCAGCCAACAGGGGACAACACCAAGAAAACTGTTTTTT
TRBJ1-4,few,TRBV10-3,NA,CAISESRDEKLFF,TGTGCCATCAGTGAGTCGAGGGATGAAAAACTGTTTTTT
TRBJ1-2,NA,TRBV5-4,TRBD1,CASSLGTGPNYGYTF,TGTGCCAGCAGCTTGGGGACAGGCCCTAACTATGGCTACACCTTC
TRBJ1-3,NA,TRBV28,NA,CASEPGLREGNTIYF,TGTGCCAGCGAACCCGGTCTACGTGAGGGAAACACCATATATTTT
TRBJ2-7,NA,TRBV25-1,NA,CASRLGGGSYEQYF,TGTGCCAGCAGACTCGGGGGTGGCTCCTACGAGCAGTACTTC
TRBJ2-5,NA,TRBV6-5,TRBD1,CASSYSHGQGGTQYF,TGTGCCAGCAGTTACTCTCACGGACAGGGAGGGACCCAGTACTTC
TRBJ2-7,once,TRBV6-5,NA,CASSYSPGAGPHEQYF,TGTGCCAGCAGTTACTCACCAGGGGCCGGGCCCCACGAGCAGTACTTC
TRBJ2-4,NA,TRBV27,TRBD2,CASSLSGLAGGRAKNIQYF,TGTGCCAGCAGTTTATCAGGGCTAGCGGGAGGTCGAGCCAAAAACATTCAGTACTTC
TRBJ1-1,NA,TRBV6-5,NA,CASKGVYTEAFF,TGTGCCAGCAAGGGGGTTTACACTGAAGCTTTCTTT